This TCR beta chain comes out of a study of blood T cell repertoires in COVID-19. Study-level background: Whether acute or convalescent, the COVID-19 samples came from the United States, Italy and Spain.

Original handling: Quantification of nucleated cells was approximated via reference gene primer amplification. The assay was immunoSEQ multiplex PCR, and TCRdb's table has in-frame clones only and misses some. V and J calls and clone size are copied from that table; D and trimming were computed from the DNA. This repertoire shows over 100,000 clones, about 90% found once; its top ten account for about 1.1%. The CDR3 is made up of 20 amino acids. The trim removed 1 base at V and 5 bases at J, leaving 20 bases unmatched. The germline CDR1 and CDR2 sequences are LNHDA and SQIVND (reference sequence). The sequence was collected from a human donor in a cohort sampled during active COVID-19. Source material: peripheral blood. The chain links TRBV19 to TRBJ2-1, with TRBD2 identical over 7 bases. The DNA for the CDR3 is TGTGCCAGTAGTATAGTGGGGATGGGGAATGTAGCGGGCAACAACAATGAGCAGTTCTTC. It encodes CASSIVGMGNVAGNNNEQFF.